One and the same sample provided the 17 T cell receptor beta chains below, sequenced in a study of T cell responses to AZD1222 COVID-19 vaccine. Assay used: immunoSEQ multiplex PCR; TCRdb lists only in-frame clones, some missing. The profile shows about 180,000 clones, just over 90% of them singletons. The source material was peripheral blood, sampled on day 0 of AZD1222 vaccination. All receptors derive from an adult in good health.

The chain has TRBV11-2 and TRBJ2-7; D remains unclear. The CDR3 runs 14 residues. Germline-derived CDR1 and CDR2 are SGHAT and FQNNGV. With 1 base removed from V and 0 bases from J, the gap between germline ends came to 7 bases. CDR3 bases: TGTGCCAGCAGCTTAGGTCCCAGCTCCTACGAGCAGTACTTC. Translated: CASSLGPSSYEQYF.

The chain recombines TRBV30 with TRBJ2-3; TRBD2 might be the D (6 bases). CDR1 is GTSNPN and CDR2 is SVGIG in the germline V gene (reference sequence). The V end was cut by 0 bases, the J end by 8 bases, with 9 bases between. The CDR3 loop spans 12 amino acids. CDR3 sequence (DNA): TGTGCCTGGAGTGTACCCGGGGGTACGCAGTATTTT. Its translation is CAWSVPGGTQYF.

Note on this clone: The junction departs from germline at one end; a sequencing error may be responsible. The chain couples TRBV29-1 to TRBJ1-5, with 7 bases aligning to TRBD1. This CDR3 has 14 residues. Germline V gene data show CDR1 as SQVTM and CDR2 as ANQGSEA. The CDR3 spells CSVKDRDSNQPQHF. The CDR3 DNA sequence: TGCAGCGTTAAAGACAGGGATAGCAATCAGCCCCAGCATTTT.

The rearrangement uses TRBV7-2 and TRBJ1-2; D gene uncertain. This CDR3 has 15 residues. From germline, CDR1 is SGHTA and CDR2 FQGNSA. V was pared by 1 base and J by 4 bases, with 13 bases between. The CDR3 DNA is TGTGCCAGCAGCTTAGATAGGGCACGGACCTATGGCTACACCTTC. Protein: CASSLDRARTYGYTF.

The CDR3 sequence: CASGLQGFTGELFF. CDR3 bases: TGTGCCAGCGGTTTACAGGGTTTCACCGGGGAGCTGTTTTTT. The rearrangement links TRBV2 to TRBJ2-2; D perhaps matches TRBD1 (6 bases). The CDR3 spans 14 residues. V lost 8 bases and J lost 4, with 14 bases in between. Germline CDR1 SNHLY, CDR2 FYNNEI.

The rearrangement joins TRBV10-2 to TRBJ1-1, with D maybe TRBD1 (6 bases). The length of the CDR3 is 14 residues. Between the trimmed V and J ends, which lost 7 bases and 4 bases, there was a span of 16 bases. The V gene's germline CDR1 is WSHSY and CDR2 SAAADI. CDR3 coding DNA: TGCGCCAGCACAAACCCGACAGGAGGCACTGAAGCTTTCTTT. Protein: CASTNPTGGTEAFF.

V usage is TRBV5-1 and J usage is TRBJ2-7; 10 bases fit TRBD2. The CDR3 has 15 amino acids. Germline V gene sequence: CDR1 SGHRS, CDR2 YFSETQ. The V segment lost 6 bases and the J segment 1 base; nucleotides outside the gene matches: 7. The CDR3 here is CASTPIAGGSYEQYF. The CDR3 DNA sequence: TGCGCCAGCACCCCAATAGCGGGAGGTTCCTACGAGCAGTACTTC. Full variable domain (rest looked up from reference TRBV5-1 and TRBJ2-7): KAGVTQTPRYLIKTRGQQVTLSCSPISGHRSVSWYQQTPGQGLQFLFEYFSETQRNKGNFPGRFSGRQFSNSRSEMNVSTLELGDSALYLCASTPIAGGSYEQYFGPGTRLTVT.

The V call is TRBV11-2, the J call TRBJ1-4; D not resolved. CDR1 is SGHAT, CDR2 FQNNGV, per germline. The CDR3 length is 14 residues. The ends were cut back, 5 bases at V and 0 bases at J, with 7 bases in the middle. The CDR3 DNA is TGTGCCAGCAGCACTCTTACAACTAATGAAAAACTGTTTTTT. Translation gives CASSTLTTNEKLFF.

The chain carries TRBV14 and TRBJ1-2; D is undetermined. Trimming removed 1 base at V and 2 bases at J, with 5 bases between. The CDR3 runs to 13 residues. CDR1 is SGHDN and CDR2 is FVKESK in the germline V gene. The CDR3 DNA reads TGTGCCAGCAGCCAAGGCTTAAACTATGGCTACACCTTC. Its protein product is CASSQGLNYGYTF.

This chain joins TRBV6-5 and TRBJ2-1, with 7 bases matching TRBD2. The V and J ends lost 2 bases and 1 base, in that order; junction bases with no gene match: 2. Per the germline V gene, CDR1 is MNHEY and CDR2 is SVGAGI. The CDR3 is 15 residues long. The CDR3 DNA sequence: TGTGCCAGCAGTTACCTAGCGGAATCCTACAATGAGCAGTTCTTC. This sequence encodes CASSYLAESYNEQFF.

For the CDR3, the DNA is TGCGCCAGCAGCTTGGGGGACAGTATCTACGAGCAGTACTTC. Translation gives CASSLGDSIYEQYF. The chain links TRBV5-1 to TRBJ2-7, with 7 bases matching TRBD1. Trimming took 0 bases from V and 3 from J; bases not matched to a gene: 3. The CDR3 consists of 14 residues. CDR1 and CDR2 from the germline V gene are SGHRS and YFSETQ.

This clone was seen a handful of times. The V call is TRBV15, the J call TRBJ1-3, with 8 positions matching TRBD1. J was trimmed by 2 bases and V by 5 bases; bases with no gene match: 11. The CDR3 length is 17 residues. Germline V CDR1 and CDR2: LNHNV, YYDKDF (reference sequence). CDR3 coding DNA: TGTGCCACCAGCCGAAGGACAGGGAGGACCACTGGAAACACCATATATTTT. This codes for CATSRRTGRTTGNTIYF. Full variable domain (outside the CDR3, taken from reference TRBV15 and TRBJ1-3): DAMVIQNPRYQVTQFGKPVTLSCSQTLNHNVMYWYQQKSSQAPKLLFHYYDKDFNNEADTPDNFQSRRPNTSFCFLDIRSPGLGDTAMYLCATSRRTGRTTGNTIYFGEGSWLTVV.

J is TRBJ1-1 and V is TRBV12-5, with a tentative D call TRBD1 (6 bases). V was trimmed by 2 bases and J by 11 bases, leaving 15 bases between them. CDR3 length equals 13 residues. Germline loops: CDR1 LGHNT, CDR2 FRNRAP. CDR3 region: CASGLFAQGTAFF. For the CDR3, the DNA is TGTGCTAGTGGTTTGTTCGCTCAGGGGACGGCTTTCTTT.

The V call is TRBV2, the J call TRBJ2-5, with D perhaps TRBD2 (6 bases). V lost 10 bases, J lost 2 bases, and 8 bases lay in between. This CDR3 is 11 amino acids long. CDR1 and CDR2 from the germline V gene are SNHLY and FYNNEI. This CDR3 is CATGLQETQYF. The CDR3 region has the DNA TGTGCCACGGGACTGCAAGAGACCCAGTACTTC.

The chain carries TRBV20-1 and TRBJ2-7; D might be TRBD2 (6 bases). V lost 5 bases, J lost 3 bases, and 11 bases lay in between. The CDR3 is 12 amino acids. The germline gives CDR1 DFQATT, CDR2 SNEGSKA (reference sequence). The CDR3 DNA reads TGCAGTGCTCGTGGGGAGGTCTACGAGCAGTACTTC. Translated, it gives CSARGEVYEQYF.

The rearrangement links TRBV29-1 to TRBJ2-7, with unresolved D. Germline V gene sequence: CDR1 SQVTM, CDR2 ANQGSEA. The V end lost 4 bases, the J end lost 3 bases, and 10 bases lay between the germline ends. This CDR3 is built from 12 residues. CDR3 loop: CSVGSASYEQYF. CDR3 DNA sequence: TGCAGCGTTGGATCGGCCAGCTACGAGCAGTACTTC.

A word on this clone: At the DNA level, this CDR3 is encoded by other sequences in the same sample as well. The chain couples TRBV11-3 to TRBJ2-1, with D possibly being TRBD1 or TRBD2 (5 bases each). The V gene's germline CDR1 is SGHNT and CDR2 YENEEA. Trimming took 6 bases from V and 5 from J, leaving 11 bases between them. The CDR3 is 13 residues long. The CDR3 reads CASSSGPNNEQFF. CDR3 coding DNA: TGTGCCAGCAGTTCGGGGCCAAACAATGAGCAGTTCTTC.